This T cell receptor beta chain was identified during a study of T cell repertoires in cytomegalovirus infection. The wider study: CMV infection together with matching HLA type was indicated by public TCR beta signatures. Findings and caveats of the study: The response measured ex vivo was dominated by TCR beta clonotypes (HLA-C-restricted and CMV-specific). Summed public TCR beta family frequency identified CMV carriers bearing the relevant HLA.

TCRdb re-analysed the reads in MiXCR, keeping a single row per CDR3 protein. The repertoire has fewer than 300,000 distinct CDR3 sequences, roughly 23% of them found once; the top ten carry approximately 15%. Losses at the gene ends were 3 bases for V and 2 bases for J; bases not matched to a gene: 3. The CDR3 loop spans 15 amino acids. In this sample, this clonotype turned up a few times. Its antigen is unknown. The TCR was taken from a human donor in good health (CMV status not recorded). Some clones in this sample may be carry-over from other donors' samples. The sequencing sample was made of PBMCs. This sequence joins TRBV12-3 or TRBV12-4 and TRBJ1-5; TRBD1 aligns across 8 bases. The CDR3 bases are TGTGCCAGCAGTTTGGCACAGGGGGGCAATCAGCCCCAGCATTTT. Protein sequence: CASSLAQGGNQPQHF.